This T cell receptor (beta chain) was sequenced for a study of a mutant IDH1 vaccine in newly diagnosed glioma. Study-wide background: Those enrolled had earlier been treated with radiotherapy, temozolomide, or both, mostly both. Study conclusions and caveats: A vaccine-induced immune response developed in around 92% of the patients.

Time point noted: week 23, last vaccination. In the vaccine, a single dose held 300 ug of the mutant IDH1 20-mer peptide, along with topical imiquimod. New WHO grade 3 or 4 astrocytomas that were IDH1-mutant and ATRX-lost had been found in donors. This clone has only one observation. The antigen is not known. This CDR3 contains 14 residues. Germline CDR1 reads SGHTA; CDR2 reads FQGNSA. V lost 5 bases to trimming and J lost 7 bases; unmatched junction nucleotides: 5. The repertoire was sequenced with immunoSEQ multiplex PCR; TCRdb's copy has only in-frame clones and lacks some. Of roughly 60,000 clones listed, about four fifths are singletons.

Material: PBMCs, obtained from a glioma patient whose treatment included an IDH1 peptide vaccine. The chain employs TRBV7-2 and TRBJ1-5, with TRBD1 identical over 10 bases. The source is a man aged 40-50 years with glioma. Here the CDR3 reads CASSPGTGVQPQHF. CDR3 coding DNA: TGTGCCAGCAGCCCAGGGACAGGGGTACAGCCCCAGCATTTT.